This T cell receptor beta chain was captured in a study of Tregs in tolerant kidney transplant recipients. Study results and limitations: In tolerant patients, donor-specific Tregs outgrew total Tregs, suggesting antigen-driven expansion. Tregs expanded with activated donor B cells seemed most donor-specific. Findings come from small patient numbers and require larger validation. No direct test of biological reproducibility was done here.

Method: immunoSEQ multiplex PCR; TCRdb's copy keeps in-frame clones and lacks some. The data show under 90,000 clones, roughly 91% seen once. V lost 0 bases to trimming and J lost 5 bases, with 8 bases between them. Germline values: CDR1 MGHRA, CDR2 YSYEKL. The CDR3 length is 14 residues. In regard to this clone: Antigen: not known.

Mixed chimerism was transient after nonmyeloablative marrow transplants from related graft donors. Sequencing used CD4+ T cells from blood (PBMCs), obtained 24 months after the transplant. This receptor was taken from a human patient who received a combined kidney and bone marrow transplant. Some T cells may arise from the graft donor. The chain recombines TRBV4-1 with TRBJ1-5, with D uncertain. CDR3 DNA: TGCGCCAGCAGCCAAGACCCTATAGATCAGCCCCAGCATTTT. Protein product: CASSQDPIDQPQHF.